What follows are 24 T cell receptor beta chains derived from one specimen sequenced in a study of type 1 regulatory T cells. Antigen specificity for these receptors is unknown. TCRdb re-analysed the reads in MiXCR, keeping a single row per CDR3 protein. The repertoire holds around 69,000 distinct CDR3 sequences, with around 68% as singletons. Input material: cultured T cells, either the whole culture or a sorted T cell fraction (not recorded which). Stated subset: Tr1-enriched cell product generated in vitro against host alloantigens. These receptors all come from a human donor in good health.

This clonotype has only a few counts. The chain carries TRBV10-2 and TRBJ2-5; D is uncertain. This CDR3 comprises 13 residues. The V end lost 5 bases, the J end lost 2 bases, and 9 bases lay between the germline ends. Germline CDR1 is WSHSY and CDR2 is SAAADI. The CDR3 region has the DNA TGCGCCAGCAGTACTGGGGAACAAGAGACCCAGTACTTC. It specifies CASSTGEQETQYF.

DNA of the CDR3: TGCAGCGTTGAAACACGGGGAGGTTCCCAAGAGACCCAGTACTTC. Translation: CSVETRGGSQETQYF. The chain uses TRBV29-1 and TRBJ2-5, with D perhaps TRBD2 (6 bases). V lost 2 bases and J lost 1, with 14 bases in between. Germline CDR1 is SQVTM and CDR2 is ANQGSEA. The CDR3 length is 15 residues.

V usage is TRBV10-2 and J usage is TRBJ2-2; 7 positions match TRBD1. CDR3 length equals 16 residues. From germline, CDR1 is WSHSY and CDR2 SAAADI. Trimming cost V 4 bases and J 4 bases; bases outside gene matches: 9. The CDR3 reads CASSGGRGQGTGELFF. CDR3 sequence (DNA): TGCGCCAGCAGTGGGGGAAGGGGGCAAGGCACCGGGGAGCTGTTTTTT.

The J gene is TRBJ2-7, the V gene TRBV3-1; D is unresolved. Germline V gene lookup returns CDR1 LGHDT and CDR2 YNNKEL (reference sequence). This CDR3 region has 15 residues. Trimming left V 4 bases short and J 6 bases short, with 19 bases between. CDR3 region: CASSPSSAARAEQYF. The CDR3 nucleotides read TGTGCCAGCAGCCCGTCCAGTGCGGCCCGGGCCGAGCAGTACTTC.

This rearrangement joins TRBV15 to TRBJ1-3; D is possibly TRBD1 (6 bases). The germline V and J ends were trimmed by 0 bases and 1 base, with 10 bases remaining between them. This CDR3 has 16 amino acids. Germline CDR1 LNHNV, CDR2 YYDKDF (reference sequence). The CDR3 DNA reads TGTGCCACCAGCAGAGATCCGGGGGCATCTGGAAACACCATATATTTT. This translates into CATSRDPGASGNTIYF.

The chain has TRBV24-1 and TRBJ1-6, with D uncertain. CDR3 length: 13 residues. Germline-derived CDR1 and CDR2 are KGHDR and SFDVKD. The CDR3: CATRSSYNSPLHF. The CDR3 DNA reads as TGTGCTACGAGAAGCTCCTATAATTCACCCCTCCACTTT.

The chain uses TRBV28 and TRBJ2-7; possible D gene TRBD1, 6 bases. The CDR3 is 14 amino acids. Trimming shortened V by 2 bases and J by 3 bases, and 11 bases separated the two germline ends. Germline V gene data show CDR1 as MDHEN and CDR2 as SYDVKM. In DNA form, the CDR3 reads TGTGCCAGCAGTTTACCACAGGGTGGCTACGAGCAGTACTTC. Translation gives CASSLPQGGYEQYF.

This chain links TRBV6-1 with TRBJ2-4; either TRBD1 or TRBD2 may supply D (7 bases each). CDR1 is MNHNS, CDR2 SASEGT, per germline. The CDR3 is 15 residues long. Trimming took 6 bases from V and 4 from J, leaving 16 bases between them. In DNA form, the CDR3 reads TGTGCCAGCAGGCTGGGAGGGGGCGGGAAAAACATTCAGTACTTC. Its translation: CASRLGGGGKNIQYF.

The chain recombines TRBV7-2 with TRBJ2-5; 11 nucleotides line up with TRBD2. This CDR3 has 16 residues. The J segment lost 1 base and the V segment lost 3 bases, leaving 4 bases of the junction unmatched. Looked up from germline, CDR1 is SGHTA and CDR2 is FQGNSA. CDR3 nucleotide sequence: TGTGCCAGCAGCTTGCCGGGACTAGCGGCCCAAGAGACCCAGTACTTC. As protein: CASSLPGLAAQETQYF. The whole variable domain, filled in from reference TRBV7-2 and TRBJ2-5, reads GAGVSQSPSNKVTEKGKDVELRCDPISGHTALYWYRQSLGQGLEFLIYFQGNSAPDKSGLPSDRFSAERTGGSVSTLTIQRTQQEDSAVYLCASSLPGLAAQETQYFGPGTRLLVL.

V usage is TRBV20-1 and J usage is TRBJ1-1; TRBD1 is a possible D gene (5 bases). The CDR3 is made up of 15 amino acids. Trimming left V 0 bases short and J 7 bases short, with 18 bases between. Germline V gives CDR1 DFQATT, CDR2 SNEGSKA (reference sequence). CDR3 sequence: CSARDRGVGASEAFF. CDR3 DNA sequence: TGCAGTGCTAGAGATCGGGGGGTGGGTGCAAGTGAAGCTTTCTTT.

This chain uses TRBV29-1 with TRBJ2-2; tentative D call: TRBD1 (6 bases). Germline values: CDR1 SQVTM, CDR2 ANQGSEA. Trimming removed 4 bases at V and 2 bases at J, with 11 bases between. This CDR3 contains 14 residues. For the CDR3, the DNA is TGCAGCGTTGCCCCGGGACATAACACCGGGGAGCTGTTTTTT. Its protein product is CSVAPGHNTGELFF.

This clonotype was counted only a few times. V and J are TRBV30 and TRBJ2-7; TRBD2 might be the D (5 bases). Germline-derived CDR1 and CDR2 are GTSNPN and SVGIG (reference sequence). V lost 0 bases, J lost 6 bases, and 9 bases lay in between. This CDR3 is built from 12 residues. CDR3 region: CAWSVSGIEQYF. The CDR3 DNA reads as TGTGCCTGGAGTGTATCGGGAATCGAGCAGTACTTC.

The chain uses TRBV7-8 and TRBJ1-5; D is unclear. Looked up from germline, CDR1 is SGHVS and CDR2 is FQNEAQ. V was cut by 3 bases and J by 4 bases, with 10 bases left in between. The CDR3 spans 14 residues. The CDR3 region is CASSLRGYNQPQHF. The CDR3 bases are TGTGCCAGCAGCTTGCGGGGTTATAATCAGCCCCAGCATTTT.

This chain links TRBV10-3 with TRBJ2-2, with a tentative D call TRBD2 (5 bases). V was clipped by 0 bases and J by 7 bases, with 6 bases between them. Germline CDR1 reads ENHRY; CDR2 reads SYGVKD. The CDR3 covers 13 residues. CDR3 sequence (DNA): TGTGCCATCAGTGAGTCGGCGGGCGGGGAGCTGTTTTTT. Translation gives CAISESAGGELFF.

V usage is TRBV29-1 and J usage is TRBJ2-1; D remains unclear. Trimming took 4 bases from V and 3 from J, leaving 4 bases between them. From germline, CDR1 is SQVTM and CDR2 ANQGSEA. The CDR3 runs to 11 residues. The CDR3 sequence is CSVASYNEQFF. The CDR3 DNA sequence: TGCAGCGTTGCTAGCTACAATGAGCAGTTCTTC.

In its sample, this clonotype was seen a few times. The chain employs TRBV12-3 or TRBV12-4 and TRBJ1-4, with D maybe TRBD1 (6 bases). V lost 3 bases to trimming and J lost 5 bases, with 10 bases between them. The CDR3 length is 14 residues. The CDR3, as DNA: TGTGCCAGCAGTTTCCAGGGGAGAAATGAAAAACTGTTTTTT. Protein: CASSFQGRNEKLFF.

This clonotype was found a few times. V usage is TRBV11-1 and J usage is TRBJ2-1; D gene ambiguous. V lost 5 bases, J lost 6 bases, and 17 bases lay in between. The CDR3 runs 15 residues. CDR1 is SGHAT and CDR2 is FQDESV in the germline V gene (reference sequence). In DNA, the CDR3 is TGTGCCAGCAGCCCTCAGACCCGTATGGTCAATGAGCAGTTCTTC. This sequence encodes CASSPQTRMVNEQFF. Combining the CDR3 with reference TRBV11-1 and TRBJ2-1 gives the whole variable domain EAEVAQSPRYKITEKSQAVAFWCDPISGHATLYWYRQILGQGPELLVQFQDESVVDDSQLPKDRFSAERLKGVDSTLKIQPAELGDSAMYLCASSPQTRMVNEQFFGPGTRLTVL.

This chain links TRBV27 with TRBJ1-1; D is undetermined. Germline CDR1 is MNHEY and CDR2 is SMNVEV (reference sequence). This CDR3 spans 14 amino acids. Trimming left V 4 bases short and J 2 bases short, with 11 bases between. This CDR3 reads CASSSITRNTEAFF. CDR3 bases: TGTGCCAGCAGTTCCATCACCCGTAACACTGAAGCTTTCTTT.

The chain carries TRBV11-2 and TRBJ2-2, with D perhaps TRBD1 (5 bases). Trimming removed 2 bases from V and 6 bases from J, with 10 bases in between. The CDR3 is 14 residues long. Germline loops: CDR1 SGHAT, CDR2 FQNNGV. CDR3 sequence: CASSLSLGAGELFF. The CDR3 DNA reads TGTGCCAGCAGCTTATCTCTAGGGGCCGGGGAGCTGTTTTTT.

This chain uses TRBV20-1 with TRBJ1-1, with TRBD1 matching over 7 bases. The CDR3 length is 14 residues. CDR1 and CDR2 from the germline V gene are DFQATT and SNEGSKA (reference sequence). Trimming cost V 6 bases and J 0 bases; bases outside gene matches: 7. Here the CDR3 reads CSARKGTVNTEAFF. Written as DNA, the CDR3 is TGCAGTGCGAGGAAGGGGACAGTGAACACTGAAGCTTTCTTT.

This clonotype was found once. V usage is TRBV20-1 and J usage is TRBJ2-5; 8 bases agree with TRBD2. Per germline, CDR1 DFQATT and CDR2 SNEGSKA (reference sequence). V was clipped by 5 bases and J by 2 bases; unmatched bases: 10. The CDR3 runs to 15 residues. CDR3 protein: CSASGGGLYQETQYF. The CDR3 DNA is TGCAGTGCTTCCGGGGGGGGGCTGTATCAAGAGACCCAGTACTTC.

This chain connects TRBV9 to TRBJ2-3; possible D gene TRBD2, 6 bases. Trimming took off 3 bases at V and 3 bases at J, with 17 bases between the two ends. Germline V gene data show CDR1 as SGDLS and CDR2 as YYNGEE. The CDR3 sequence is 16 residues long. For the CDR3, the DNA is TGTGCCAGCAGCGACCGTTCTAGCGCAATAACAGATACGCAGTATTTT. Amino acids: CASSDRSSAITDTQYF.

CDR3 sequence (DNA): TGTGCCAGCAGTGGGGCGCCTATCCCTCGCACTGAAGCTTTCTTT. Protein sequence: CASSGAPIPRTEAFF. This chain connects TRBV27 to TRBJ1-1, with D perhaps matching TRBD1 (5 bases). Germline CDR1 reads MNHEY; CDR2 reads SMNVEV (reference sequence). CDR3 length: 15 amino acids. V gave up 5 bases and J gave up 4 bases, with 17 bases separating them.

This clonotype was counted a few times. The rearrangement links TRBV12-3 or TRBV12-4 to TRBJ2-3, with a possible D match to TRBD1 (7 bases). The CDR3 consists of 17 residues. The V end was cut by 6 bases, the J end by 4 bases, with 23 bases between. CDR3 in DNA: TGTGCCAGCAGCCCCAACAGGGGAGGAAACGACGCAGATACGCAGTATTTT. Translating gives CASSPNRGGNDADTQYF.